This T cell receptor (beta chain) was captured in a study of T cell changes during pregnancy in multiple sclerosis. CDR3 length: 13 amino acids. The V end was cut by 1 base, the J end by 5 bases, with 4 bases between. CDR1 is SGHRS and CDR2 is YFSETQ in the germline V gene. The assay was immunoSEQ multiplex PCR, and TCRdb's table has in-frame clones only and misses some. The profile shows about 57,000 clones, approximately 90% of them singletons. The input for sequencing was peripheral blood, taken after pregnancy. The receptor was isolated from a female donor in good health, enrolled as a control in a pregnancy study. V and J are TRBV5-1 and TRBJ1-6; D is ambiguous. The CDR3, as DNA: TGCGCCAGCAGCTTGTCTAATAATTCACCCCTCCACTTT. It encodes CASSLSNNSPLHF.